This note documents a single T cell receptor beta chain sequence. Per the original methods: Researchers report that nucleated cell counts were estimated from reference gene primer amplification. Libraries were prepared by immunoSEQ multiplex PCR; TCRdb keeps only in-frame clonotypes and omits some of them. V and J calls and clone size come straight from that table; D and trimming were deduced from the DNA. The sample consists of about 260,000 clones, about 89% of them appearing once. The sample belongs to a study of blood T cell repertoires in COVID-19. The overall study: The United States, Italy and Spain provided the acute and convalescent COVID-19 samples. Nucleic acid was either cDNA or gDNA, and it came from T cells, B-cell-depleted T cells, or PBMCs.

The CDR3 has 14 residues. V was trimmed by 2 bases and J by 4 bases, leaving 11 bases between them. Germline CDR1 reads SEHNR; CDR2 reads FQNEAQ (reference sequence). The sequence was collected from a woman aged 40 to 55 who had recovered from COVID-19. The J gene is TRBJ1-1, the V gene TRBV7-9, with D tentatively TRBD1 (5 bases). The sequencing input was peripheral blood. The CDR3 sequence is CASSLLAGPTEAFF. CDR3 coding DNA: TGTGCCAGCAGCTTACTGGCGGGACCCACTGAAGCTTTCTTT.